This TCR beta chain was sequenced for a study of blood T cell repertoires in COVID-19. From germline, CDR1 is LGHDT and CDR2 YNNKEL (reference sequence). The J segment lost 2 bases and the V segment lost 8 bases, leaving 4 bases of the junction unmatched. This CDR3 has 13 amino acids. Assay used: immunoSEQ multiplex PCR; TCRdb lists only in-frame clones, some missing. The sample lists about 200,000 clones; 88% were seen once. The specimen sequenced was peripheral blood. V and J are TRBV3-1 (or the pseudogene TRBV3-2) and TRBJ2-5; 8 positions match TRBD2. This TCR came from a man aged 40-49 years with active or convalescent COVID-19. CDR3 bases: TGTGCCAGCCCTAGCGGGTCGCAAGAGACCCAGTACTTC. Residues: CASPSGSQETQYF.